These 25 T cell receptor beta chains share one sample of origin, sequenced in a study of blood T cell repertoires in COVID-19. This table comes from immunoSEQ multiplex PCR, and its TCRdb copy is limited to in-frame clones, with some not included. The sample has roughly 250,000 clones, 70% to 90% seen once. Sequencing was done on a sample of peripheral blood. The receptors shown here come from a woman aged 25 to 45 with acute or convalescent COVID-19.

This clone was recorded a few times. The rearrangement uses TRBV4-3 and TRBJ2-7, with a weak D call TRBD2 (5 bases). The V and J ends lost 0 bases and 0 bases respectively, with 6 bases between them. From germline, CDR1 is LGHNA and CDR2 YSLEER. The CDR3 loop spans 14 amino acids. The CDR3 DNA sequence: TGCGCCAGCAGCCAAGATACTAGCTCCTACGAGCAGTACTTC. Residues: CASSQDTSSYEQYF.

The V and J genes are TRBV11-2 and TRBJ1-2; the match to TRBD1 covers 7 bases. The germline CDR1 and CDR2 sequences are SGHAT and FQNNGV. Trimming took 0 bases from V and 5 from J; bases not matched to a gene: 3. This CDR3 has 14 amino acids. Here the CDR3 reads CASSLETGFYGYTF. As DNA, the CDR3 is TGTGCCAGCAGCTTAGAGACAGGGTTTTATGGCTACACCTTC.

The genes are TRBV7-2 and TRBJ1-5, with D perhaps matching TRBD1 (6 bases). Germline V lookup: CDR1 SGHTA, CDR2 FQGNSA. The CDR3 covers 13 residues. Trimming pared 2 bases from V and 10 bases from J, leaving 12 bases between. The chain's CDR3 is CASSLKAGGPQHF. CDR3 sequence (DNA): TGTGCCAGCAGCTTAAAGGCGGGGGGCCCCCAGCATTTT.

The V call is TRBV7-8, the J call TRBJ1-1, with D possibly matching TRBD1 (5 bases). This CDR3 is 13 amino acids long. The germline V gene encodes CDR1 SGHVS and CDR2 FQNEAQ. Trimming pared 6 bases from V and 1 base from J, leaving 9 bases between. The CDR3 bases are TGTGCCAGCAGTCATAGGGGGAACACTGAAGCTTTCTTT. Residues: CASSHRGNTEAFF.

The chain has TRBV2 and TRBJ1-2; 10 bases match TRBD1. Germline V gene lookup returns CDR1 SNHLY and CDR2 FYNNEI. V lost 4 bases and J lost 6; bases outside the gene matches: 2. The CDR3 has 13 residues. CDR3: CASSVGTGDGYTF. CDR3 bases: TGTGCCAGCAGTGTTGGGACAGGGGATGGCTACACCTTC.

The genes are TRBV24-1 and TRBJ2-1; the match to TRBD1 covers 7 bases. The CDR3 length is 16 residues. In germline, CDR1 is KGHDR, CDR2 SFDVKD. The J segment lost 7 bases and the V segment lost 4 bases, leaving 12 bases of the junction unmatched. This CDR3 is CATSDPTGQPRNEQFF. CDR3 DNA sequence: TGTGCCACCAGTGACCCGACGGGACAGCCCAGGAATGAGCAGTTCTTC.

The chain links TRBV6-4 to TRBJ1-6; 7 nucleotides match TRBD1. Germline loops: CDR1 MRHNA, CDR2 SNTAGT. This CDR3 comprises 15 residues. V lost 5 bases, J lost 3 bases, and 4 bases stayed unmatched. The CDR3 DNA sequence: TGTGCCAGCAGTCCACGGGACAGCTATAATTCACCCCTCCACTTT. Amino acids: CASSPRDSYNSPLHF.

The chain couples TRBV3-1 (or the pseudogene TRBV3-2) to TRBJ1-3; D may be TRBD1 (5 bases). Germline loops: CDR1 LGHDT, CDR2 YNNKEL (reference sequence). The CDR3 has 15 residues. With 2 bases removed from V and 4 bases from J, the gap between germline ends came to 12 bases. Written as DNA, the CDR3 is TGTGCCAGCAGCCAATGGGGCACATTGGGAAACACCATATATTTT. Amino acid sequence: CASSQWGTLGNTIYF.

CDR3 sequence (DNA): TGTGCCAGCAGTTCCGGGTCCCAAGAGACCCAGTACTTC. Amino acids: CASSSGSQETQYF. V is TRBV12-3 or TRBV12-4 and J is TRBJ2-5; D gene ambiguous. The CDR3 loop spans 13 amino acids. The V and J ends lost 4 bases and 1 base respectively, with 7 bases between them.

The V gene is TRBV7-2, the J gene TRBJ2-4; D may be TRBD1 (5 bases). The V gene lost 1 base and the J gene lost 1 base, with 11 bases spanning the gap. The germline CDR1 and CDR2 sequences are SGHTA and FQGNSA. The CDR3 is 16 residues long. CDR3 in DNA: TGTGCCAGCAGCTTAGGGGCAGGGTTGGCCAAAAACATTCAGTACTTC. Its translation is CASSLGAGLAKNIQYF.

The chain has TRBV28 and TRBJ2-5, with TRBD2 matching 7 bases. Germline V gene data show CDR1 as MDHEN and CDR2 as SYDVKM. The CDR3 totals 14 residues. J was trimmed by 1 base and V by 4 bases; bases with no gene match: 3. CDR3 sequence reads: CASSSGTIQETQYF. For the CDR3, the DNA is TGTGCCAGCAGTTCCGGGACTATCCAAGAGACCCAGTACTTC.

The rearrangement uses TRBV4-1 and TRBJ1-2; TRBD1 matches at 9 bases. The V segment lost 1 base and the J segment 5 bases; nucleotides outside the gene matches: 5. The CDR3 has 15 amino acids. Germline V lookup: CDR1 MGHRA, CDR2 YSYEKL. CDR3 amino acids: CASSQGTGVWYGYTF. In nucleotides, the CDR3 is TGCGCCAGCAGCCAAGGGACAGGGGTTTGGTATGGCTACACCTTC.

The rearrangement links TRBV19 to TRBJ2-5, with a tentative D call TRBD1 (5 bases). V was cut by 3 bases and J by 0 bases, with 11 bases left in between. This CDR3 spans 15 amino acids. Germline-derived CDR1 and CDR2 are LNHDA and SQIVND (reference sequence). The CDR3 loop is CASSMSTGYQETQYF. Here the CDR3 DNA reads TGTGCCAGTAGTATGTCCACAGGCTACCAAGAGACCCAGTACTTC.

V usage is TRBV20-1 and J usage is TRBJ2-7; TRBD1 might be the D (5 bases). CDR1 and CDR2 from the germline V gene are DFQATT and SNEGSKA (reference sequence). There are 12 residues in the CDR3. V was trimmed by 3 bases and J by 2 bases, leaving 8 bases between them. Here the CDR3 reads CSASVRAYEQYF. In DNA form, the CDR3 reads TGCAGTGCTAGTGTCAGGGCCTACGAGCAGTACTTC.

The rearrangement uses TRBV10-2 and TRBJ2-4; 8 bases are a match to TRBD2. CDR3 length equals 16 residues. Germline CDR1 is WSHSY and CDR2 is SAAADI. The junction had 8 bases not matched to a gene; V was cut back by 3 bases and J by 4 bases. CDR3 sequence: CASSDPGRAGKNIQYF. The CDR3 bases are TGCGCCAGCAGTGATCCCGGGAGGGCTGGTAAAAACATTCAGTACTTC.

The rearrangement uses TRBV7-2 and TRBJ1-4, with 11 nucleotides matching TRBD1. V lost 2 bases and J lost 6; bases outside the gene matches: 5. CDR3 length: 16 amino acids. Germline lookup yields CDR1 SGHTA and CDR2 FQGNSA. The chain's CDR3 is CASSLSLGQGDEKLFF. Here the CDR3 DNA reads TGTGCCAGCAGCTTATCTTTGGGACAGGGGGATGAAAAACTGTTTTTT.

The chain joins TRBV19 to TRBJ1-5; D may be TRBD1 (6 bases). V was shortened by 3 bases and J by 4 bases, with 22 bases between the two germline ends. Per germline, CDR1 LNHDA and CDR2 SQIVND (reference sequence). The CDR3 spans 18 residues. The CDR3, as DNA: TGTGCCAGTAGTATTTCGGGTGTGGTCTGGGGGCGGAATCAGCCCCAGCATTTT. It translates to CASSISGVVWGRNQPQHF.

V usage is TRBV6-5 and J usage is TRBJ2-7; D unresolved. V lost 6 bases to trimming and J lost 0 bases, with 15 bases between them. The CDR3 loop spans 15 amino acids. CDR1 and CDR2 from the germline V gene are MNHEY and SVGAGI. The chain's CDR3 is CASRGPGTASYEQYF. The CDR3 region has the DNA TGTGCCAGCAGGGGTCCCGGAACAGCCTCCTACGAGCAGTACTTC.

Written as DNA, the CDR3 is TGCGCCAGCAGCCACGGACAGGGAGGAGAGACCCAGTACTTC. It codes for CASSHGQGGETQYF. The chain employs TRBV5-1 and TRBJ2-5; 8 positions agree with TRBD1. Trimming at V came to 4 bases and at J to 4 bases, leaving 6 bases not matched to a gene. Germline V gene data show CDR1 as SGHRS and CDR2 as YFSETQ. CDR3 length: 14 amino acids.

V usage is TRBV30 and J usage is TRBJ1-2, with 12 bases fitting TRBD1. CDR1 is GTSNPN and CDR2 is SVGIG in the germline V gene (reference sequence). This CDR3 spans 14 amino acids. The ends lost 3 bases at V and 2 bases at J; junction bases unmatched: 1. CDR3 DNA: TGTGCCTGGAGGGGACAGGGGGCGAACTATGGCTACACCTTC. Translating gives CAWRGQGANYGYTF.

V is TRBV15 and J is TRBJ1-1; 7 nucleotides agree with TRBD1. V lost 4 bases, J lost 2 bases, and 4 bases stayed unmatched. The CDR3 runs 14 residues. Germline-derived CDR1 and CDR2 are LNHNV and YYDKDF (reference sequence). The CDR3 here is CATSIGGLNTEAFF. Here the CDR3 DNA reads TGTGCCACCAGCATAGGGGGCCTTAACACTGAAGCTTTCTTT.

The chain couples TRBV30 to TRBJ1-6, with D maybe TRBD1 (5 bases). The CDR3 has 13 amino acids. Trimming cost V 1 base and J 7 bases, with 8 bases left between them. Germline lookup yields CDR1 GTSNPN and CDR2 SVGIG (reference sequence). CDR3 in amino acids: CAWSGQFNSPLHF. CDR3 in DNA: TGTGCCTGGAGTGGACAGTTCAATTCACCCCTCCACTTT.

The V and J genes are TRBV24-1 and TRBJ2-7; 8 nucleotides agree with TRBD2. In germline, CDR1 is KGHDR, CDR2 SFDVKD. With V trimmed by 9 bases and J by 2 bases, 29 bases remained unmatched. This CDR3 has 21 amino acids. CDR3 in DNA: TGTGCCACCTCACGACTGGGAGAAGGGAGCGGGGGACTCAGTCCTCCCTACGAGCAGTACTTC. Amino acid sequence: CATSRLGEGSGGLSPPYEQYF.

The CDR3 loop is CATSVASGISEQFF. CDR3 in DNA: TGTGCCACCAGTGTGGCTAGCGGGATATCTGAGCAGTTCTTC. V is TRBV24-1 and J is TRBJ2-1; 9 bases fit TRBD2. CDR1 KGHDR and CDR2 SFDVKD come from the germline V gene. This CDR3 comprises 14 residues. V gave up 5 bases and J gave up 9 bases; unmatched junction bases: 7.

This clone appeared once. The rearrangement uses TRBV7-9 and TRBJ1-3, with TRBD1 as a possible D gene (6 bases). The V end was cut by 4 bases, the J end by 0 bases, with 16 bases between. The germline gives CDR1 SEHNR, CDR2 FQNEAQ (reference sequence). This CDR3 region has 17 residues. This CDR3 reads CASSSAKQGSSGNTIYF. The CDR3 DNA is TGTGCCAGCAGCTCAGCAAAACAGGGAAGCTCTGGAAACACCATATATTTT.